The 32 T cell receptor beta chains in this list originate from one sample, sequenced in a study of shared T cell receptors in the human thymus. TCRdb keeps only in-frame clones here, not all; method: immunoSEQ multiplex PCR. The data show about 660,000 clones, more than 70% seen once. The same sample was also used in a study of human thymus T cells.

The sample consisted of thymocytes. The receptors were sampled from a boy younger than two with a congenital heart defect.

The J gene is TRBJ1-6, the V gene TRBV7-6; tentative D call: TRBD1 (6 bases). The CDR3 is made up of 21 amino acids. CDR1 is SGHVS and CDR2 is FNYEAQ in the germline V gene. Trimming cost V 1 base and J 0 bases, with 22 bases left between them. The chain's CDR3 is CASSLGRPSGDRSSYNSPLHF. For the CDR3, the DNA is TGTGCCAGCAGCTTAGGCCGCCCATCTGGAGACAGGAGCTCCTATAATTCACCCCTCCACTTT.

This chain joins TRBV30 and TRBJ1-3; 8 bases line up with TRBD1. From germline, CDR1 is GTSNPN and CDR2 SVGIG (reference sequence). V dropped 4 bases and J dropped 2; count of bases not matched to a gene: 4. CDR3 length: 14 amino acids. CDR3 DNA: TGTGCCTGGAAGGACAGGGTGCCTGGAAACACCATATATTTT. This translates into CAWKDRVPGNTIYF.

CDR3 DNA sequence: TGTGCCAGCACTCCAGCGTTATATTTGAACACTGAAGCTTTCTTT. Its protein is CASTPALYLNTEAFF. The V and J genes are TRBV28 and TRBJ1-1; D is undetermined. This CDR3 comprises 15 residues. With 7 bases removed from V and 0 bases from J, the gap between germline ends came to 15 bases. Germline CDR1 reads MDHEN; CDR2 reads SYDVKM.

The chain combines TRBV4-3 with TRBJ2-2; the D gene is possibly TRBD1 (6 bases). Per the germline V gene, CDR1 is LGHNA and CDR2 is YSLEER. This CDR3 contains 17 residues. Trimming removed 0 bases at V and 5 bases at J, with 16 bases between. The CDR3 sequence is CASSQDVKTGNTGELFF. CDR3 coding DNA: TGCGCCAGCAGCCAAGATGTCAAAACAGGGAATACCGGGGAGCTGTTTTTT.

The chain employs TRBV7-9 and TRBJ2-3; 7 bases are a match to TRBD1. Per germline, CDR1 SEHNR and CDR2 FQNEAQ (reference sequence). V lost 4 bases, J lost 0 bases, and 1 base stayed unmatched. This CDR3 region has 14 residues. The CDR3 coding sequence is TGTGCCAGCAGCTCGGACAGGAGCACAGATACGCAGTATTTT. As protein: CASSSDRSTDTQYF. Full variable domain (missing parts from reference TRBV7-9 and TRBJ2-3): DTGVSQNPRHKITKRGQNVTFRCDPISEHNRLYWYRQTLGQGPEFLTYFQNEAQLEKSRLLSDRFSAERPKGSFSTLEIQRTEQGDSAMYLCASSSDRSTDTQYFGPGTRLTVL.

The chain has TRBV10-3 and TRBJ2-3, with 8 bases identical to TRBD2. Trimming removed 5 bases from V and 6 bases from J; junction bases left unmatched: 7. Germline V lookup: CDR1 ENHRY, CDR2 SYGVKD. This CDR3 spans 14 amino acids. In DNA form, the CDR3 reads TGTGCCATCAGTAATGCGGGAGGAGAGGATACGCAGTATTTT. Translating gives CAISNAGGEDTQYF.

CDR3 region: CASSFLVREGRTGELFF. CDR3 coding DNA: TGTGCCAGCAGTTTTTTGGTGCGGGAGGGCCGTACCGGGGAGCTGTTTTTT. This chain uses TRBV27 with TRBJ2-2; 9 positions match TRBD2. Per germline, CDR1 MNHEY and CDR2 SMNVEV (reference sequence). V lost 3 bases and J lost 5; bases outside the gene matches: 10. The CDR3 is made up of 17 amino acids.

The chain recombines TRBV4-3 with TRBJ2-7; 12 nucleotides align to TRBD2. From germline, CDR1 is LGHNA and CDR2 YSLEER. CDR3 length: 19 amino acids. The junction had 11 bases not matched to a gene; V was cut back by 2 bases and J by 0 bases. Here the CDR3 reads CASSQILRLAGDSSYEQYF. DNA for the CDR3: TGCGCCAGCAGCCAAATCCTTAGACTAGCGGGAGATTCCTCCTACGAGCAGTACTTC.

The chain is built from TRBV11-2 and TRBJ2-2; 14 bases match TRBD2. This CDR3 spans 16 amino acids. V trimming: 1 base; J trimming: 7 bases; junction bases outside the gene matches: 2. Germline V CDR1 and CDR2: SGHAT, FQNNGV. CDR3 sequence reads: CASSLGLAGGYGELFF. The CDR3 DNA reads TGTGCCAGCAGCTTAGGACTAGCGGGGGGGTACGGGGAGCTGTTTTTT. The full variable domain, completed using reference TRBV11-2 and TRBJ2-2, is EAGVAQSPRYKIIEKRQSVAFWCNPISGHATLYWYQQILGQGPKLLIQFQNNGVVDDSQLPKDRFSAERLKGVDSTLKIQPAKLEDSAVYLCASSLGLAGGYGELFFGEGSRLTVL.

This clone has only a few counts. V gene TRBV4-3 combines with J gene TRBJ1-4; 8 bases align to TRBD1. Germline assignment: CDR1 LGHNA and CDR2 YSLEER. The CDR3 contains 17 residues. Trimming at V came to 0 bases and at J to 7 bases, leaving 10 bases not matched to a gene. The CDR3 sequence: CASSQDRQGAVSEKLFF. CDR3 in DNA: TGCGCCAGCAGCCAAGATAGGCAGGGGGCAGTTAGTGAAAAACTGTTTTTT.

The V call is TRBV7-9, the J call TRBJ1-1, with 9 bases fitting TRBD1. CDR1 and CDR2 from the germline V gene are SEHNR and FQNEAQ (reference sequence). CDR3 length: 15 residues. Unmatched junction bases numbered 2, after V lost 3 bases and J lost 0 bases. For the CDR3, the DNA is TGTGCCAGCAGCTTCCACAGGGGGCTGAACACTGAAGCTTTCTTT. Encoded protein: CASSFHRGLNTEAFF.

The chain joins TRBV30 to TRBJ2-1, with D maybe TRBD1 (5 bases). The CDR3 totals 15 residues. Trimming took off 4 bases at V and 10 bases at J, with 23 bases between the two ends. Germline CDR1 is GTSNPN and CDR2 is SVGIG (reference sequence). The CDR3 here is CAWIRKRWGLQEQFF. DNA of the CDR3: TGTGCCTGGATCCGCAAACGATGGGGCCTCCAGGAGCAGTTCTTC.

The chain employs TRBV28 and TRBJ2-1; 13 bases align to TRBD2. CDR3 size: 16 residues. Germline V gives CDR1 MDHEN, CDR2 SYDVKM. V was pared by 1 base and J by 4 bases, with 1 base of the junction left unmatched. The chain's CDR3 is CASSLLGLAGYNEQFF. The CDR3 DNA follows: TGTGCCAGCAGTTTATTGGGACTAGCGGGATACAATGAGCAGTTCTTC. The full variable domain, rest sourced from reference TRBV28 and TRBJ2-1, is DVKVTQSSRYLVKRTGEKVFLECVQDMDHENMFWYRQDPGLGLRLIYFSYDVKMKEKGDIPEGYSVSREKKERFSLILESASTNQTSMYLCASSLLGLAGYNEQFFGPGTRLTVL.

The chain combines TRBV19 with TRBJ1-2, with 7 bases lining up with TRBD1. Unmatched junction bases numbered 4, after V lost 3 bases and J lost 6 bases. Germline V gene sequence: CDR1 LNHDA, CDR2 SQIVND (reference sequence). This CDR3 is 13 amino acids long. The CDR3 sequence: CASSIDRADGYTF. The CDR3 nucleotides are TGTGCCAGTAGTATCGACAGGGCGGATGGCTACACCTTC.

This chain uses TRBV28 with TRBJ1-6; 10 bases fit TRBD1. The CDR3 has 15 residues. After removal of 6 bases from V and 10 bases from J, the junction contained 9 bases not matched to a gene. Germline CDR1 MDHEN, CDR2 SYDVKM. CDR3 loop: CASSPGGQGRSPLHF. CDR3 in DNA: TGTGCCAGCAGCCCTGGGGGACAGGGGCGATCACCCCTCCACTTT.

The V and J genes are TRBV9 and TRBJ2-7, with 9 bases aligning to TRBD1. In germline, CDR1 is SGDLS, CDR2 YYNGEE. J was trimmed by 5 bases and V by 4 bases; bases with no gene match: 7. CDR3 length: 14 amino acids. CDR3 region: CASSSGTGTNEQYF. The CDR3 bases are TGTGCCAGCAGCTCCGGGACAGGGACCAACGAGCAGTACTTC.

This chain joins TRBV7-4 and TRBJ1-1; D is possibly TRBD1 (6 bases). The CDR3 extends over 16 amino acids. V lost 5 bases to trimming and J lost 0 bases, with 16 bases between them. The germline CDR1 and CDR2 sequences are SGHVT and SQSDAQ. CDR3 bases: TGTGCCAGCAGCCTGCTGACAGGTGCCATGAACACTGAAGCTTTCTTT. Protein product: CASSLLTGAMNTEAFF.

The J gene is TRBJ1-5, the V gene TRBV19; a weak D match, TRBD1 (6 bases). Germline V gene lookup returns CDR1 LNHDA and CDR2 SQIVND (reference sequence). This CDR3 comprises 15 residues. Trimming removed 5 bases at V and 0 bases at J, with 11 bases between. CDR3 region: CASSQGQYSNQPQHF. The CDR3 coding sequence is TGTGCCAGTAGTCAGGGGCAGTATAGCAATCAGCCCCAGCATTTT.

The CDR3 DNA is TGTGCCTGGAGTGTAGCCCCCCGGGGTACGCAGTATTTT. Protein product: CAWSVAPRGTQYF. The chain couples TRBV30 to TRBJ2-3, with D possibly TRBD2 on 5 matching bases. The V gene lost 0 bases and the J gene lost 8 bases, with 12 bases spanning the gap. From germline, CDR1 is GTSNPN and CDR2 SVGIG (reference sequence). This CDR3 comprises 13 residues.

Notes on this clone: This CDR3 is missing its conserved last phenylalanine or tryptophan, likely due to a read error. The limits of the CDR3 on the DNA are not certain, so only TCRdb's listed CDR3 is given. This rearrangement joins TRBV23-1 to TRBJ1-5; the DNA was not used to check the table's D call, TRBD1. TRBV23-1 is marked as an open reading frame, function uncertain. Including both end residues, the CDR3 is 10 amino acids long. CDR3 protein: CASTLGDRAS.

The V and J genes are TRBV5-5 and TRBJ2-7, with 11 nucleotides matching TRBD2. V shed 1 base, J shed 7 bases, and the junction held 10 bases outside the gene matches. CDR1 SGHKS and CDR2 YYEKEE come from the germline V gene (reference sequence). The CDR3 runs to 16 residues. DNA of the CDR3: TGTGCCAGCAGCTTGTCGTTGATAGCGGGAGGGCATGAGCAGTACTTC. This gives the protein CASSLSLIAGGHEQYF.

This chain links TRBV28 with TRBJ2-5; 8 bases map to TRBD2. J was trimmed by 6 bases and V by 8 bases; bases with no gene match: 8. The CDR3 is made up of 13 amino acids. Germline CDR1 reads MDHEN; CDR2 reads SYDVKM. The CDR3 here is CASRRGAGKTQYF. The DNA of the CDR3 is TGTGCCAGCCGGCGGGGGGCGGGGAAGACCCAGTACTTC.

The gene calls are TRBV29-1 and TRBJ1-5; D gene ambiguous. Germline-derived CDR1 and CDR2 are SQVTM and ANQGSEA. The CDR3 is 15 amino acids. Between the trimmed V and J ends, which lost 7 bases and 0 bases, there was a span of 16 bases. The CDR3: CSARLGPSSNQPQHF. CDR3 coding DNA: TGCAGCGCCCGTTTGGGCCCAAGTAGCAATCAGCCCCAGCATTTT.

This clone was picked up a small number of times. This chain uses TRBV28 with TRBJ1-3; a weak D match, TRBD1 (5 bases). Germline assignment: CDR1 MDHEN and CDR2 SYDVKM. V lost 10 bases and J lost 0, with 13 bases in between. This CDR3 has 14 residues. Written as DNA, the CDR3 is TGTGCCACGGCGGCAGGGCACTCTGGAAACACCATATATTTT. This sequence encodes CATAAGHSGNTIYF.

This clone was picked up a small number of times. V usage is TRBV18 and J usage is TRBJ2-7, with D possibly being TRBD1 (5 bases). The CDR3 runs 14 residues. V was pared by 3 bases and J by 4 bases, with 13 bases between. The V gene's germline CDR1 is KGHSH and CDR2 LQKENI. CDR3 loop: CASSPKTVGYEQYF. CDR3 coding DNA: TGTGCCAGCTCACCGAAGACAGTCGGGTACGAGCAGTACTTC.

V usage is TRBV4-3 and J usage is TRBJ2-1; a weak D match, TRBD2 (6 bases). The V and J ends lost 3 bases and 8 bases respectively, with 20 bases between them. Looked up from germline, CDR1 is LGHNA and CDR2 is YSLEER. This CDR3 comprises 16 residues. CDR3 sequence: CASSHSTGVRRDEQFF. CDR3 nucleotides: TGCGCCAGCAGCCATTCCACGGGAGTAAGGCGCGATGAGCAGTTCTTC.

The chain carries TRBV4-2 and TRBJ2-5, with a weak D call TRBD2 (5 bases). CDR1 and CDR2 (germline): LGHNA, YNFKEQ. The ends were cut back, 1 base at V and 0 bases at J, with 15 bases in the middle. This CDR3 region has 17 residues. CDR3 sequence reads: CASSQGAARGHQETQYF. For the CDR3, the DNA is TGTGCCAGCAGCCAAGGCGCAGCGAGAGGGCACCAAGAGACCCAGTACTTC.

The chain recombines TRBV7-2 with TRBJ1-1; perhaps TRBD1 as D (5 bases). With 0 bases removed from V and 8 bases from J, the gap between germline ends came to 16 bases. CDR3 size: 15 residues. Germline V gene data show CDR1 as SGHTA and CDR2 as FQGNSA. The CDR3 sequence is CASSLAQAGPFEAFF. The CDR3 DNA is TGTGCCAGCAGCTTAGCGCAGGCAGGGCCCTTCGAAGCTTTCTTT.

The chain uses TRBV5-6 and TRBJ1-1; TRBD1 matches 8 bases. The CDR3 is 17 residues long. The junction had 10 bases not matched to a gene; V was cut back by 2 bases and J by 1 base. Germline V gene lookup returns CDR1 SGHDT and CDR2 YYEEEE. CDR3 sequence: CASSFDRGSGWNTEAFF. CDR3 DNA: TGTGCCAGCAGCTTCGACAGGGGATCAGGTTGGAACACTGAAGCTTTCTTT.

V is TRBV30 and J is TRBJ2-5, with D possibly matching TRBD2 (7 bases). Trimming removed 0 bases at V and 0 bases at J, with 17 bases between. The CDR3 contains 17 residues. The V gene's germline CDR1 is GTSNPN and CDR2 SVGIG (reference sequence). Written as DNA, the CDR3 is TGTGCCTGGAGTGTAAATGCGGGGGCTCAAGACCAAGAGACCCAGTACTTC. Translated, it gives CAWSVNAGAQDQETQYF.

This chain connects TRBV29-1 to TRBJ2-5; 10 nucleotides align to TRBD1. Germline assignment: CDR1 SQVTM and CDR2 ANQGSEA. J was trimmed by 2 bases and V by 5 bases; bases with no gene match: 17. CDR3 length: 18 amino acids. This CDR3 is CSVYRGQGSSWRQETQYF. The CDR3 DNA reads TGCAGCGTTTACAGGGGACAGGGGAGCAGTTGGCGACAAGAGACCCAGTACTTC.

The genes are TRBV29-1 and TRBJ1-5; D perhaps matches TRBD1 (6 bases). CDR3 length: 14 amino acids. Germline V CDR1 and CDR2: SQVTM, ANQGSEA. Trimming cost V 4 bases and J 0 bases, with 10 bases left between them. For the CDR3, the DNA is TGCAGCGTTGTCACAGGGACTAGCAATCAGCCCCAGCATTTT. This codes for CSVVTGTSNQPQHF.